This T cell receptor beta chain is drawn from a study of naive and memory T cell subsets. The beta constant-region primer was an equimolar mix of two oligonucleotides covering TRBC1 and TRBC2. TCRdb reprocessed the UMI-ligation and nested PCR reads via MiXCR and lists one record per CDR3 protein. The profile shows roughly 98,000 distinct CDR3 sequences, roughly 7% of them singletons. This CDR3 has 14 residues. Germline lookup yields CDR1 LNHNV and CDR2 YYDKDF (reference sequence). Trimming shortened V by 3 bases and J by 3 bases, and 12 bases separated the two germline ends. This clonotype was observed a handful of times. Its specificity is not known. Overall study findings and caveats: Naive and memory repertoire findings lacked a ground truth for validation.

What was sequenced was central memory CD4+ T cells from blood. The rearrangement links TRBV15 to TRBJ2-7; D gene ambiguous. This sequence was found in a human donor in good health. CDR3 loop: CATSRKDKNYEQYF. CDR3 nucleotide sequence: TGTGCCACCAGCAGGAAAGACAAGAACTACGAGCAGTACTTC.